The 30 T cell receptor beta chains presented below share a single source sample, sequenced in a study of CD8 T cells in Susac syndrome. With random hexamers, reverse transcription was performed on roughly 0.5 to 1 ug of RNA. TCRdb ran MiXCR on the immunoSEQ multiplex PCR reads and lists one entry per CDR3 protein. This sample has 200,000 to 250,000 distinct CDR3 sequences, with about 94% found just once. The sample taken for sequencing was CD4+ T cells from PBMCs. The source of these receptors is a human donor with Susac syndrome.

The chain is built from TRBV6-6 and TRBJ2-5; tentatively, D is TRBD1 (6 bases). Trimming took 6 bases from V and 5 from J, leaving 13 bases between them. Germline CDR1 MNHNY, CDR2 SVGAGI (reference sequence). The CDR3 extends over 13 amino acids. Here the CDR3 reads CASRNRADETQYF. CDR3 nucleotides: TGTGCCAGCAGAAACAGGGCGGACGAGACCCAGTACTTC.

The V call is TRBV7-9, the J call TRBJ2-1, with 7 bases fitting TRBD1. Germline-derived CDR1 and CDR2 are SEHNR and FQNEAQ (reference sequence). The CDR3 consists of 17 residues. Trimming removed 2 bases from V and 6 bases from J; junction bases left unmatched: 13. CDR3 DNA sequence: TGTGCCAGCAGCTTATTGGTTCTGACAGGGAGTGGCAATGAGCAGTTCTTC. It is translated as CASSLLVLTGSGNEQFF.

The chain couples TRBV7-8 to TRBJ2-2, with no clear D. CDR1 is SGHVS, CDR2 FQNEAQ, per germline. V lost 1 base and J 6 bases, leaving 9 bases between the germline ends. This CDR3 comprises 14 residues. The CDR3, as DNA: TGTGCCAGCAGCTTAGGCCGCAACGCCGGGGAGCTGTTTTTT. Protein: CASSLGRNAGELFF.

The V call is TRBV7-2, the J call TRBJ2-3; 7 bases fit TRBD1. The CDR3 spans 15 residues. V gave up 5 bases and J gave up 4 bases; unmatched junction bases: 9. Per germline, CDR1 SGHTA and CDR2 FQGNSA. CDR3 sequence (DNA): TGTGCCAGCAGCGTCGACAGGGTGGGATCAGATACGCAGTATTTT. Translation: CASSVDRVGSDTQYF.

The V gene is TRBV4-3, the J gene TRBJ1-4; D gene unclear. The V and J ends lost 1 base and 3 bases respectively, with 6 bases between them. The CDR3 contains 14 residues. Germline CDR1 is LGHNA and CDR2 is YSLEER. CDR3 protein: CASSQGGPNEKLFF. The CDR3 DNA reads TGCGCCAGCAGCCAAGGGGGTCCTAATGAAAAACTGTTTTTT.

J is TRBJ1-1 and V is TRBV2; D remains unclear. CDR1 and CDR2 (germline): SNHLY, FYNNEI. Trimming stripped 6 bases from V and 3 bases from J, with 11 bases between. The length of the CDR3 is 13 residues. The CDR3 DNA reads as TGTGCCAGCAGCGGCAGGATGGACACTGAAGCTTTCTTT. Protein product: CASSGRMDTEAFF.

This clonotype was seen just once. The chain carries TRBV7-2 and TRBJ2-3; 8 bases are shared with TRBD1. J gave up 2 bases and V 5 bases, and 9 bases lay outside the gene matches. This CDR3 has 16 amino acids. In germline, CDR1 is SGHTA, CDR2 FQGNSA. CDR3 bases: TGTGCCAGCAGCCTGCGAGCAGGGGGCTTCACAGATACGCAGTATTTT. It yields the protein CASSLRAGGFTDTQYF. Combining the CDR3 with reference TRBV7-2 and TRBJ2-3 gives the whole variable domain GAGVSQSPSNKVTEKGKDVELRCDPISGHTALYWYRQSLGQGLEFLIYFQGNSAPDKSGLPSDRFSAERTGGSVSTLTIQRTQQEDSAVYLCASSLRAGGFTDTQYFGPGTRLTVL.

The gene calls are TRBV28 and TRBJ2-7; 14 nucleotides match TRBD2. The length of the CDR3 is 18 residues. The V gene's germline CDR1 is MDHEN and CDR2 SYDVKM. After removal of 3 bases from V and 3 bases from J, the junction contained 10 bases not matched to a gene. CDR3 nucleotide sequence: TGTGCCAGCAGTTTTGGGACTAGCGGGGGCCGGGTGAACTACGAGCAGTACTTC. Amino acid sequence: CASSFGTSGGRVNYEQYF. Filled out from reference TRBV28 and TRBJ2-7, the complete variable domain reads DVKVTQSSRYLVKRTGEKVFLECVQDMDHENMFWYRQDPGLGLRLIYFSYDVKMKEKGDIPEGYSVSREKKERFSLILESASTNQTSMYLCASSFGTSGGRVNYEQYFGPGTRLTVT.

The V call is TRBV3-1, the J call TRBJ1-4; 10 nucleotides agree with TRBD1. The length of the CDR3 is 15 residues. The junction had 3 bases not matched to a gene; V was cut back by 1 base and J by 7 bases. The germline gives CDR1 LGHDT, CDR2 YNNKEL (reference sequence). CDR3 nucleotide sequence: TGTGCCAGCAGCCAAGGGACAGGGGGAGGTGAAAAACTGTTTTTT. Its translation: CASSQGTGGGEKLFF. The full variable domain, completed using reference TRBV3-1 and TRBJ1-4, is DTAVSQTPKYLVTQMGNDKSIKCEQNLGHDTMYWYKQDSKKFLKIMFSYNNKELIINETVPNRFSPKSPDKAHLNLHINSLELGDSAVYFCASSQGTGGGEKLFFGSGTQLSVL.

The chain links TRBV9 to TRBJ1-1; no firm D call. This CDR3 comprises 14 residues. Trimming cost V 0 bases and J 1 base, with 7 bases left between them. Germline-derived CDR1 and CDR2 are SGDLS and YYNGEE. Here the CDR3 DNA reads TGTGCCAGCAGCGTAGGACCGAGGAACACTGAAGCTTTCTTT. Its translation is CASSVGPRNTEAFF.

CDR3 region: CASSVGGGGLNGELFF. CDR3 in DNA: TGTGCCAGCAGCGTAGGTGGGGGGGGGCTGAACGGGGAGCTGTTTTTT. The rearrangement links TRBV9 to TRBJ2-2; tentatively, D is TRBD2 (7 bases). This CDR3 has 16 residues. Germline CDR1 reads SGDLS; CDR2 reads YYNGEE. The V and J ends lost 0 bases and 7 bases respectively, with 16 bases between them.

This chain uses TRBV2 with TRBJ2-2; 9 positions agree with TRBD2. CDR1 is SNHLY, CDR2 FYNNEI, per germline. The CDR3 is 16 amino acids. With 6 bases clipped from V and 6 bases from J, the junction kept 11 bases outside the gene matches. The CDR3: CASRDSSGGPAGELFF. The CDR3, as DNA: TGTGCCAGCAGAGACAGTAGCGGGGGCCCGGCCGGGGAGCTGTTTTTT. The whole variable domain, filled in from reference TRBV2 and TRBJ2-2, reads EPEVTQTPSHQVTQMGQEVILRCVPISNHLYFYWYRQILGQKVEFLVSFYNNEISEKSEIFDDQFSVERPDGSNFTLKIRSTKLEDSAMYFCASRDSSGGPAGELFFGEGSRLTVL.

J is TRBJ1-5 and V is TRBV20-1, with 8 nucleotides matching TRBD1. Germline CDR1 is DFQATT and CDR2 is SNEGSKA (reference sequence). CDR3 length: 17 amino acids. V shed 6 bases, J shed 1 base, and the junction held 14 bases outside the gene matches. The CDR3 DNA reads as TGCAGTGCCACCGACAGGGGAGTGGGTGGGAGCAATCAGCCCCAGCATTTT. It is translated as CSATDRGVGGSNQPQHF.

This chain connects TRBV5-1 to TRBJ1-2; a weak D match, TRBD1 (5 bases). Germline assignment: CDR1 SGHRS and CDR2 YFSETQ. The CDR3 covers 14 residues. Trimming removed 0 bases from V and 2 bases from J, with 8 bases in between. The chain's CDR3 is CASSLEGENYGYTF. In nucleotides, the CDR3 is TGCGCCAGCAGCTTGGAAGGGGAGAACTATGGCTACACCTTC.

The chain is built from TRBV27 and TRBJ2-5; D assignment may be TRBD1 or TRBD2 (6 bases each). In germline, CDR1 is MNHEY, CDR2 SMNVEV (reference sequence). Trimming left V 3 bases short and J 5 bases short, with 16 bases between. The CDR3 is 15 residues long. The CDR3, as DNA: TGTGCCAGCAGTTTGAAGGGGGGTAAAGGTGAGACCCAGTACTTC. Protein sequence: CASSLKGGKGETQYF.

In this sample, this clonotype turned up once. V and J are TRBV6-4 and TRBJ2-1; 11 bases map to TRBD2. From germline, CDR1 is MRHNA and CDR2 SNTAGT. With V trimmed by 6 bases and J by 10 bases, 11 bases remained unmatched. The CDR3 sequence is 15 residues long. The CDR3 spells CASSRTSGPSEEQFF. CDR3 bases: TGTGCCAGCAGCCGGACTAGCGGGCCCTCAGAAGAGCAGTTCTTC.

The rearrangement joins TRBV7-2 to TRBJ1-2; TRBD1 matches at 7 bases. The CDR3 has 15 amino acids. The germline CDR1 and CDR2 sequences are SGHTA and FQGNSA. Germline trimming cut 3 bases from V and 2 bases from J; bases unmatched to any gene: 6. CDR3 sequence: CASSFSGQINYGYTF. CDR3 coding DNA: TGTGCCAGCAGCTTTTCGGGACAGATCAACTATGGCTACACCTTC.

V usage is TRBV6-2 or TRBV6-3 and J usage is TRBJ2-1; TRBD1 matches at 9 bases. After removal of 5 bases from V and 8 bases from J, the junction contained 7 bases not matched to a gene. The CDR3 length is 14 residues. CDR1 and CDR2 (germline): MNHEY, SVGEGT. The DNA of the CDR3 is TGTGCCAGCAGTAGGACAGGGGTGCGAGATGAGCAGTTCTTC. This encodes CASSRTGVRDEQFF.

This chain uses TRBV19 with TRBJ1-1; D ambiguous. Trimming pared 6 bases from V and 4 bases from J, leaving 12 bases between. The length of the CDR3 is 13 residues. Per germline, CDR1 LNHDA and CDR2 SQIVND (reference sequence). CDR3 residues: CASRNGGGTEAFF. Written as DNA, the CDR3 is TGTGCCAGTAGGAATGGAGGCGGCACTGAAGCTTTCTTT.

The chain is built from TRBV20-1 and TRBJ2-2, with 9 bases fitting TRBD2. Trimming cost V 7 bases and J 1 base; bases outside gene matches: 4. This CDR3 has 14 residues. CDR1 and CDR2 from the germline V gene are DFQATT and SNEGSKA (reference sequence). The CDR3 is CSVVLAGNTGELFF. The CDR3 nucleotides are TGCAGTGTAGTACTAGCGGGGAACACCGGGGAGCTGTTTTTT.

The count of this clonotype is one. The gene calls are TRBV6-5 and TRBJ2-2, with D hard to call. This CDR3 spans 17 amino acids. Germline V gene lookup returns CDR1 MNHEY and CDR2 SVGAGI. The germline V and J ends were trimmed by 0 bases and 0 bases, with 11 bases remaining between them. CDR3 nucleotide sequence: TGTGCCAGCAGTTACTCGACGGGCGGCCCGAACACCGGGGAGCTGTTTTTT. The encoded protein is CASSYSTGGPNTGELFF.

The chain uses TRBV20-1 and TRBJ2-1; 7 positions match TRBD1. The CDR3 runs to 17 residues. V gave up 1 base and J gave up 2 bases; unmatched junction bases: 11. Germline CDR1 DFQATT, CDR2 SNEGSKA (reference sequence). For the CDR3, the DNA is TGCAGTGCTAGAGGCCTTCCCGGGACAGCGACCTACAATGAGCAGTTCTTC. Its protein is CSARGLPGTATYNEQFF.

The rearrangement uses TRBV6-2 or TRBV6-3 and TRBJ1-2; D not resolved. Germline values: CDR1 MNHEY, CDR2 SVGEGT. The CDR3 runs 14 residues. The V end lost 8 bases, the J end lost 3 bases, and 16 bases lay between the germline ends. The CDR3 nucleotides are TGTGCCAGCGCCCAGCTCGTCCAATACTATGGCTACACCTTC. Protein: CASAQLVQYYGYTF.

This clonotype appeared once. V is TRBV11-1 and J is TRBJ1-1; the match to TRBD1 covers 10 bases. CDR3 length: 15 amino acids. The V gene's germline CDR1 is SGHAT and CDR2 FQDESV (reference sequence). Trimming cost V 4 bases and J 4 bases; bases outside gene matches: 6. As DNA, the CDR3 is TGTGCCAGCAGCTCCCCCGGACAGGGGGGCACTGAAGCTTTCTTT. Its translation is CASSSPGQGGTEAFF. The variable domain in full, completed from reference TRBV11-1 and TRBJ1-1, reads EAEVAQSPRYKITEKSQAVAFWCDPISGHATLYWYRQILGQGPELLVQFQDESVVDDSQLPKDRFSAERLKGVDSTLKIQPAELGDSAMYLCASSSPGQGGTEAFFGQGTRLTVV.

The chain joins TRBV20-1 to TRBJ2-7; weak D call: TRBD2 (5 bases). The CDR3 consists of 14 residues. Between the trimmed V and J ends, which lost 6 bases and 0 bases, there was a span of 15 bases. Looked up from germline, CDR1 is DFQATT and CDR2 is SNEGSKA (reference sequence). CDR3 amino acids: CSAHPAESSYEQYF. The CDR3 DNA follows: TGCAGTGCCCACCCAGCGGAGAGCTCCTACGAGCAGTACTTC.

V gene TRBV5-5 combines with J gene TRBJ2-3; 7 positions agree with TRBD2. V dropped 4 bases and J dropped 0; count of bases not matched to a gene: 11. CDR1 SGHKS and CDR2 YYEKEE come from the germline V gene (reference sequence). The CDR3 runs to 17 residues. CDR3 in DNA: TGTGCCAGCAGCCCTCGCCCTAGCGGATCTAGCACAGATACGCAGTATTTT. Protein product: CASSPRPSGSSTDTQYF.

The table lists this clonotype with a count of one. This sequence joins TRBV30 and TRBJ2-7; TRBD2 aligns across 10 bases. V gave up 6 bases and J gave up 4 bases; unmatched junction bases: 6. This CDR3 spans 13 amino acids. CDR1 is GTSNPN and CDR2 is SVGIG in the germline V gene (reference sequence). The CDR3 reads CACLAGDRYEQYF. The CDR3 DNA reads TGTGCCTGTCTAGCGGGGGATAGGTACGAGCAGTACTTC.

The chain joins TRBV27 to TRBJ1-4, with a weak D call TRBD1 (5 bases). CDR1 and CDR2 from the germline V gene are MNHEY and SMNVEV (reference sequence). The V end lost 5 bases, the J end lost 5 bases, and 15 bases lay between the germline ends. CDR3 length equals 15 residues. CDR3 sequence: CASSTRGGENEKLFF. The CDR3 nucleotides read TGTGCCAGCAGTACCCGGGGGGGGGAGAATGAAAAACTGTTTTTT.

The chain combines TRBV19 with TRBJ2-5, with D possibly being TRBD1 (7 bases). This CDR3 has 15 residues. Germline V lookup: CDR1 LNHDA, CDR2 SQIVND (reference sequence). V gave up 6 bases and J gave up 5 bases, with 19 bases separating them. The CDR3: CASRAGTDSGETQYF. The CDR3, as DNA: TGTGCCAGTAGGGCGGGGACAGACTCAGGGGAGACCCAGTACTTC.

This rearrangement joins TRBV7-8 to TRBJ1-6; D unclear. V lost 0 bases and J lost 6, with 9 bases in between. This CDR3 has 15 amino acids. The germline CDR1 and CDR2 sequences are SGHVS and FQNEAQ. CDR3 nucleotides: TGTGCCAGCAGCTTAGCAAAGGGAGGTAATTCACCCCTCCACTTT. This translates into CASSLAKGGNSPLHF.